This T cell receptor (beta chain) was captured by sequencing in a study of CD8 T cells in ankylosing spondylitis. Researchers built TCR beta libraries using quantitative 5'-RACE with molecular barcodes. One entry per CDR3 protein, called by TCRdb with MiXCR from the 5' RACE reads. The table includes about 200,000 distinct CDR3 sequences, around 7.9% detected once. This clonotype was detected ten times or more. The antigen is undetermined. Overall study results and limits: One TCR beta motif, made up of about 8 highly homologous variants, appeared characteristic of ankylosing spondylitis blood. CD8+ by phenotype, disease-linked clones were relatively rare in peripheral blood. A number of the motif variants had already been described in reactive arthritis synovial fluid and blood.

This CDR3 is 17 amino acids long. CDR1 and CDR2 from the germline V gene are LGHDT and YNNKEL (reference sequence). The junction had 13 bases not matched to a gene; V was cut back by 4 bases and J by 4 bases. The sample consisted of blood, either unsorted or a sorted T cell fraction (not recorded which). This clonotype originated in a male donor with ankylosing spondylitis. The rearrangement joins TRBV3-1 to TRBJ2-5; 9 nucleotides align to TRBD1. The CDR3 DNA reads TGTGCCAGCAGCCGCCTGAGGGACAGGGAATACGGAGAGACCCAGTACTTC. Its protein product is CASSRLRDREYGETQYF.